These 20 T cell receptor beta chains share one sample of origin, sequenced in a study of T cell repertoires in cytomegalovirus infection. Their antigens are not known. TCRdb reprocessed the reads with MiXCR, giving one entry per CDR3 protein. The repertoire holds hundreds of thousands of distinct CDR3 sequences, roughly 29% seen once, with roughly 20% in the top ten. This material consisted of cultured PBMCs, taken from culture after CMV antigen stimulation. Receptors originate from a human donor in good health (CMV status not recorded). Some clones in this sample may be carry-over from other donors' samples.

This clonotype was detected once. The chain carries TRBV28 and TRBJ2-7, with a weak D call TRBD2 (7 bases). V was pared by 6 bases and J by 4 bases, with 16 bases between. The CDR3 sequence is 14 residues long. Germline V gene sequence: CDR1 MDHEN, CDR2 SYDVKM. For the CDR3, the DNA is TGTGCCAGCAGCTCTAAGGGGGGGTTATACGAGCAGTACTTC. Translated, it gives CASSSKGGLYEQYF.

This clonotype was detected ten times or more. The rearrangement links TRBV6-5 to TRBJ2-3, with D maybe TRBD1 (5 bases). Trimming cost V 6 bases and J 2 bases, with 12 bases left between them. CDR3 length equals 14 residues. The germline gives CDR1 MNHEY, CDR2 SVGAGI. CDR3 region: CASSLQASTDTQYF. The CDR3 DNA is TGTGCCAGCAGCTTACAGGCTTCCACAGATACGCAGTATTTT.

The V and J genes are TRBV27 and TRBJ1-1; D remains unclear. The V gene lost 2 bases and the J gene lost 0 bases, with 13 bases spanning the gap. The germline CDR1 and CDR2 sequences are MNHEY and SMNVEV (reference sequence). The CDR3 has 16 amino acids. CDR3 nucleotide sequence: TGTGCCAGCAGTTTAGGAGGGTTGATTATGAACACTGAAGCTTTCTTT. Translated, it gives CASSLGGLIMNTEAFF.

At least ten counts were recorded for this clonotype. The genes are TRBV11-1 and TRBJ1-1, with D maybe TRBD1 (5 bases). V shed 2 bases and J shed 4 bases, with 14 bases lying between them. Germline lookup yields CDR1 SGHAT and CDR2 FQDESV (reference sequence). The CDR3 loop spans 15 amino acids. In nucleotides, the CDR3 is TGTGCCAGCAGCTTAAATCCAGGGTCAGGCACTGAAGCTTTCTTT. It yields the protein CASSLNPGSGTEAFF.

This clonotype was counted a few times. The chain employs TRBV11-2 and TRBJ1-2; unclear D gene. The CDR3 loop spans 15 amino acids. Trimming removed 5 bases at V and 1 base at J, with 14 bases between. The germline V gene has CDR1 SGHAT and CDR2 FQNNGV. The CDR3 DNA reads TGTGCCAGCAGCCCCGGGAGTGCGAGTAACTATGGCTACACCTTC. It codes for CASSPGSASNYGYTF.

This clonotype was observed a handful of times. The chain combines TRBV7-9 with TRBJ2-1; tentatively, D is TRBD1 (5 bases). Per germline, CDR1 SEHNR and CDR2 FQNEAQ (reference sequence). CDR3 length: 14 amino acids. The ends were cut back, 1 base at V and 4 bases at J, with 8 bases in the middle. The CDR3 DNA reads as TGTGCCAGCAGCTTAGAGACAGAATACAATGAGCAGTTCTTC. Translated, it gives CASSLETEYNEQFF.

The genes are TRBV7-2 and TRBJ2-5; perhaps TRBD2 as D (5 bases). CDR3 size: 15 residues. V shed 5 bases and J shed 2 bases, with 15 bases lying between them. Germline CDR1 and CDR2: SGHTA and FQGNSA. CDR3 sequence: CASSAAGQTQETQYF. The CDR3 nucleotides are TGTGCCAGCAGCGCGGCGGGCCAAACACAAGAGACCCAGTACTTC.

V gene TRBV12-5 combines with J gene TRBJ2-1, with D tentatively TRBD1 or TRBD2 (5 bases each). The germline V gene has CDR1 LGHNT and CDR2 FRNRAP. The length of the CDR3 is 11 residues. Between the trimmed V and J ends, which lost 5 bases and 13 bases, there was a span of 12 bases. The CDR3 nucleotides read TGTGCTAGTGGTCTTCGGGGCCCACAGTTCTTC. Translating it yields CASGLRGPQFF.

This clonotype was seen once. The chain carries TRBV15 and TRBJ2-3; the D is unclear. The germline CDR1 and CDR2 sequences are LNHNV and YYDKDF (reference sequence). The CDR3 is made up of 15 amino acids. V shed 1 base and J shed 0 bases, with 8 bases lying between them. CDR3 residues: CATSRGVASTDTQYF. DNA for the CDR3: TGTGCCACCAGCAGAGGGGTTGCTAGCACAGATACGCAGTATTTT.

In its sample, this clonotype was seen many times. V and J are TRBV5-4 and TRBJ2-2; the D gene is possibly TRBD1 (5 bases). This CDR3 has 16 residues. V shed 3 bases and J shed 0 bases, with 12 bases lying between them. The germline gives CDR1 SGHNT, CDR2 YYREEE (reference sequence). The CDR3 region has the DNA TGTGCCAGCAGCTGGAAGGGGTCCGCGAACACCGGGGAGCTGTTTTTT. This sequence encodes CASSWKGSANTGELFF.

The chain recombines TRBV12-3 or TRBV12-4 with TRBJ2-5; TRBD1 agrees at 8 bases. The V and J ends lost 6 bases and 5 bases, in that order; junction bases with no gene match: 5. The CDR3 consists of 13 residues. CDR3 in DNA: TGTGCCAGCAGACCAAACAGGGGGGAGACCCAGTACTTC. Residues: CASRPNRGETQYF.

The chain joins TRBV11-2 to TRBJ2-7; D might be TRBD1 (5 bases). In germline, CDR1 is SGHAT, CDR2 FQNNGV. There are 15 residues in the CDR3. Trimming removed 3 bases from V and 3 bases from J, with 15 bases in between. CDR3 protein: CASSLAQGMNYEQYF. The CDR3 DNA sequence: TGTGCCAGCAGCTTGGCTCAGGGAATGAACTACGAGCAGTACTTC.

The rearrangement joins TRBV19 to TRBJ1-1; unclear D gene. Germline lookup yields CDR1 LNHDA and CDR2 SQIVND (reference sequence). The V end lost 9 bases, the J end lost 0 bases, and 14 bases lay between the germline ends. The CDR3 runs 14 residues. As DNA, the CDR3 is TGTGCCAGCAAGCTCTTGGCCATGAACACTGAAGCTTTCTTT. Amino acid sequence: CASKLLAMNTEAFF. The variable domain in full, with the rest retrieved from reference TRBV19 and TRBJ1-1, is DGGITQSPKYLFRKEGQNVTLSCEQNLNHDAMYWYRQDPGQGLRLIYYSQIVNDFQKGDIAEGYSVSREKKESFPLTVTSAQKNPTAFYLCASKLLAMNTEAFFGQGTRLTVV.

This clonotype was counted between two and nine times. The chain uses TRBV10-3 and TRBJ2-7; perhaps TRBD1 as D (6 bases). The V gene's germline CDR1 is ENHRY and CDR2 SYGVKD. Trimming removed 3 bases at V and 2 bases at J, with 11 bases between. This CDR3 is 14 amino acids long. The chain's CDR3 is CAISDLTGPYEQYF. The CDR3 nucleotides are TGTGCCATCAGTGACCTGACAGGTCCCTACGAGCAGTACTTC.

The chain uses TRBV6-1 and TRBJ1-3; D is perhaps TRBD1 (5 bases). The germline V gene has CDR1 MNHNS and CDR2 SASEGT. The length of the CDR3 is 13 residues. The CDR3 DNA reads as TGTACGGCGAGCGAAGGGGTTGGCAACACCATATATTTT. Amino acids: CTASEGVGNTIYF.

CDR3 protein: CSASLEPNEQFF. The CDR3 coding sequence is TGCAGTGCTAGCCTAGAGCCCAATGAGCAGTTCTTC. The chain has TRBV20-1 and TRBJ2-1; D ambiguous. The CDR3 is made up of 12 amino acids. CDR1 is DFQATT and CDR2 is SNEGSKA in the germline V gene (reference sequence). V was pared by 3 bases and J by 6 bases, with 9 bases between.

The chain links TRBV11-1 to TRBJ1-1; D unresolved. This CDR3 spans 14 amino acids. V lost 3 bases, J lost 3 bases, and 11 bases lay in between. Germline loops: CDR1 SGHAT, CDR2 FQDESV (reference sequence). Here the CDR3 reads CASSFGSRDTEAFF. DNA of the CDR3: TGTGCCAGCAGCTTCGGGAGCCGGGACACTGAAGCTTTCTTT.

The DNA for the CDR3 is TGTGCCAGCCCCCCTACGGGGCTAGCGGGAGTAGGGGATACGCAGTATTTT. Protein: CASPPTGLAGVGDTQYF. The chain has TRBV19 and TRBJ2-3; 10 bases match TRBD2. Germline CDR1 is LNHDA and CDR2 is SQIVND (reference sequence). This CDR3 has 17 residues. V was pared by 9 bases and J by 6 bases, with 18 bases of the junction left unmatched.

This chain links TRBV24-1 with TRBJ2-1; TRBD1 matches at 7 bases. The CDR3 runs to 15 residues. Trimming at V came to 4 bases and at J to 4 bases, leaving 6 bases not matched to a gene. Germline V lookup: CDR1 KGHDR, CDR2 SFDVKD. The DNA of the CDR3 is TGTGCCACCAGTGACCCCGGGACAGCTTACAATGAGCAGTTCTTC. Protein product: CATSDPGTAYNEQFF.

This clonotype was picked up a small number of times. The rearrangement uses TRBV20-1 and TRBJ2-5; unclear D gene. The germline V and J ends were trimmed by 0 bases and 5 bases, with 16 bases remaining between them. The CDR3 is 15 amino acids. Germline values: CDR1 DFQATT, CDR2 SNEGSKA (reference sequence). The CDR3 is CSARDLLLPGETQYF. The CDR3 coding sequence is TGCAGTGCTAGAGATCTCCTCCTCCCCGGTGAGACCCAGTACTTC.